This TCR beta chain was captured in a study of blood T cell repertoires in COVID-19. In the study overall: Samples taken during acute and convalescent COVID-19 were collected in the United States, Italy and Spain. PBMCs, B-cell-depleted T cells, or T cells provided the cDNA or gDNA that made up the material.

Looked up from germline, CDR1 is SGHVS and CDR2 is FQNEAQ. Trimming stripped 3 bases from V and 3 bases from J, with 10 bases between. This CDR3 has 14 amino acids. Libraries were prepared by immunoSEQ multiplex PCR; TCRdb keeps only in-frame clonotypes and omits some of them. The sample consists of some 190,000 clones, almost 90% of them appearing once. Sequencing input: peripheral blood. The V gene is TRBV7-8, the J gene TRBJ2-3; a weak D match, TRBD1 (5 bases). This TCR was recovered from a young man with active or convalescent COVID-19. The CDR3 region is CASSFDPGTDTQYF. The CDR3 region has the DNA TGTGCCAGCAGCTTTGATCCAGGGACAGATACGCAGTATTTT. The full variable domain, rest sourced from reference TRBV7-8 and TRBJ2-3, is GAGVSQSPRYKVAKRGQDVALRCDPISGHVSLFWYQQALGQGPEFLTYFQNEAQLDKSGLPSDRFFAERPEGSVSTLKIQRTQQEDSAVYLCASSFDPGTDTQYFGPGTRLTVL.